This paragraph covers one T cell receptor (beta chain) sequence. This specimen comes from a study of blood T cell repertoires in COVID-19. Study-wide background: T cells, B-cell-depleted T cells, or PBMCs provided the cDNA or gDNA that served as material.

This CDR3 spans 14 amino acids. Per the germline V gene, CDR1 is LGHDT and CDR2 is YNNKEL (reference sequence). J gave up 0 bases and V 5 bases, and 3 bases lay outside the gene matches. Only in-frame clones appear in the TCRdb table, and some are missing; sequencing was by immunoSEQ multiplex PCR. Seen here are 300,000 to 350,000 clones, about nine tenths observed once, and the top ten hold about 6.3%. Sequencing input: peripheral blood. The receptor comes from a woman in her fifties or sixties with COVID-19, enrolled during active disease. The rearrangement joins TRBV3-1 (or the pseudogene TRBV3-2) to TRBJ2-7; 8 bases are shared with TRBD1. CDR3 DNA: TGTGCCAGCAGCAGGACAGGGAGCTCCTACGAGCAGTACTTC. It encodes CASSRTGSSYEQYF.